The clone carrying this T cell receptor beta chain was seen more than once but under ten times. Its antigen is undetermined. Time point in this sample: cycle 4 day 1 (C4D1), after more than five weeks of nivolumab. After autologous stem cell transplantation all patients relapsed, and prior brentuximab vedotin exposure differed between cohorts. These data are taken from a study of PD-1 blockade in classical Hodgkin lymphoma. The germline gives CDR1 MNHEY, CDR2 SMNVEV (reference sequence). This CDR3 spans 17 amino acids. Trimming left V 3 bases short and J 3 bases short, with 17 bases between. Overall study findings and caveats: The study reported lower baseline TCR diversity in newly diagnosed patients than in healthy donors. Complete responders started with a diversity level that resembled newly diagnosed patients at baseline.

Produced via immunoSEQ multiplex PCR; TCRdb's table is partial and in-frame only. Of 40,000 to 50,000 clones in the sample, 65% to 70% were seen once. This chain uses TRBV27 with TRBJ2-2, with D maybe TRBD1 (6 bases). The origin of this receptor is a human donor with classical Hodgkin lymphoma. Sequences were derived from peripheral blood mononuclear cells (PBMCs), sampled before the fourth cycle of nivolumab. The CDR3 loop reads CASSFMNRDKDTGELFF. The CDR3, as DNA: TGTGCCAGCAGTTTTATGAACAGGGATAAGGACACCGGGGAGCTGTTTTTT.